This paragraph covers one TCR beta chain sequence. Its antigen remains unknown. Clones were read by immunoSEQ multiplex PCR, and TCRdb kept only the in-frame ones, dropping some. The sample includes about 60,000 clones, 80% to 90% seen only once; the top ten take 5% to 6.5%. This sample was taken from a study of a mutant IDH1 vaccine in newly diagnosed glioma. Time point reported: week 35, safety follow-up. Vaccine doses each comprised 300 ug of mutant IDH1 20-mer peptide, with topical imiquimod. Germline values: CDR1 SGHVS, CDR2 FQNEAQ. The CDR3 extends over 17 amino acids. V was cut by 5 bases and J by 0 bases, with 20 bases left in between.

The source was PBMCs, collected from a glioma patient whose treatment included an IDH1 peptide vaccine. This sequence was found in a man in his forties or fifties with glioma. The V gene is TRBV7-8, the J gene TRBJ2-7; the D gene is possibly TRBD1 (6 bases). DNA of the CDR3: TGTGCCAGCAGCCTAACGACCGGGACAACGATCTCCTACGAGCAGTACTTC. Translating it yields CASSLTTGTTISYEQYF. Supplemented by reference TRBV7-8 and TRBJ2-7, the full variable domain reads GAGVSQSPRYKVAKRGQDVALRCDPISGHVSLFWYQQALGQGPEFLTYFQNEAQLDKSGLPSDRFFAERPEGSVSTLKIQRTQQEDSAVYLCASSLTTGTTISYEQYFGPGTRLTVT.